These T cell receptor beta chains were read from a single sample in a study of CXCR3-negative and CXCR3-positive naive CD8 T cells. TCRdb re-called the 5' RACE reads and shows each CDR3 protein once, DNA omitted. The table counts over 95,000 distinct CDR3 sequences; approximately 0.36% lies in the top ten. The specimen was naive CXCR3+ CD8+ T cells from blood. These receptors all come from a human donor in good health. Some clones in this sample may be carry-over from other donors' samples. Both conserved end residues are part of each CDR3.

>TRBJ2-5|16|TRBV7-8
CASSPPRAGARETQYF
>TRBJ1-2|14|TRBV4-2
CASSRRQSNYGYTF
>TRBJ1-5|15|TRBV20-1
CSARVGRSRNQPQHF
>TRBJ1-1|12|TRBV13
CASSSPGTEAFF
>TRBJ2-7|11|TRBV29-1
CSGVTGTEQYF
>TRBJ1-5|16|TRBV7-6
CASSLGRGQGYQPQHF
>TRBJ1-1|15|TRBV12-3/TRBV12-4
CASSLIGPLNTEAFF
>TRBJ2-5|14|TRBV10-3
CAISNRDYQETQYF
>TRBJ1-2|17|TRBV27
CASTTSDRGQGDYGYTF
>TRBJ1-1|17|TRBV13
CASSPRGLVGMDTEAFF
>TRBJ2-7|14|TRBV20-1
CSARDRDRSYEQYF
>TRBJ2-7|15|TRBV10-2
CASSESVGRSYEQYF
>TRBJ2-1|12|TRBV19
CASSIVINEQFF
>TRBJ2-7|16|TRBV29-1
CSVEDPGTGGNYEQYF
>TRBJ2-3|14|TRBV28
CASSPWTGSDTQYF
>TRBJ2-3|14|TRBV4-3
CASSQSSATDTQYF
>TRBJ1-1|14|TRBV2
CARIPGLGNTEAFF
>TRBJ2-2|14|TRBV7-7
CATQGLPNTGELFF
>TRBJ2-2|15|TRBV19
CASRAPDSSTGELFF
>TRBJ2-1|11|TRBV29-1
CSVEGGSRQFF
>TRBJ1-1|12|TRBV29-1
CSATGGNTEAFF
>TRBJ2-1|14|TRBV27
CASSLAGVYNEQFF
>TRBJ2-2|15|TRBV20-1
CSARDLGGALGELFF
>TRBJ1-1|14|TRBV6-2/TRBV6-3
CASSYSDGYTEAFF